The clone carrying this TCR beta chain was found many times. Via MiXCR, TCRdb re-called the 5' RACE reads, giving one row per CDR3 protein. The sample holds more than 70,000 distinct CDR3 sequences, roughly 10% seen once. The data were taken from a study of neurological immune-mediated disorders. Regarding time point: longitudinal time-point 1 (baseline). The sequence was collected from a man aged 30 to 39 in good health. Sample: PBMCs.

The CDR3 here is CATSIGQGAYEQYF. The CDR3 DNA reads as TGTGCCACCAGCATAGGACAGGGGGCTTACGAGCAGTACTTC. This chain links TRBV15 with TRBJ2-7, with 11 bases lining up with TRBD1. Trimming cost V 4 bases and J 4 bases; bases outside gene matches: 3. Germline V CDR1 and CDR2: LNHNV, YYDKDF (reference sequence). This CDR3 has 14 residues.